This entry features one TCR beta chain sequence. This entry comes from a study of blood T cell repertoires in COVID-19. Study overall: Some COVID-19 samples were acute and others convalescent; all came from the United States, Italy and Spain. PBMCs, B-cell-depleted T cells, or T cells were the source of the cDNA or gDNA that made up the material.

Per the germline V gene, CDR1 is MNHEY and CDR2 is SMNVEV (reference sequence). This CDR3 contains 16 residues. Between the trimmed V and J ends, which lost 0 bases and 9 bases, there was a span of 18 bases. In the original analysis: Nucleated cell counts were estimated from reference gene primer amplification. Clones were read by immunoSEQ multiplex PCR, and TCRdb kept only the in-frame ones, dropping some. Clone size and the V and J calls come from that table; the DNA yielded D and trimming. The sample shows about 60,000 clones, 70% to 80% of them seen only once. The V gene is TRBV27, the J gene TRBJ2-1; possible D gene TRBD2, 6 bases. The origin of this receptor is a human donor in a cohort sampled during active COVID-19. Specimen: peripheral blood. Written as DNA, the CDR3 is TGTGCCAGCAGTTTATCCCACCCCACCTTGGGGGGTGAGCAGTTCTTC. This translates into CASSLSHPTLGGEQFF.